The T cell receptor (beta chain) under discussion was sequenced for a study of read filtering for tumor transcriptome and immune sequencing (dated by TCRdb to 2018 to 2020). With regard to the full study: The cohort was composed of some 16 male and 14 female patients, with a mean age of roughly 70 years and an age range of roughly 45 to 85. By revised international staging, eight or nine patients were R-ISS I, about 17 were R-ISS II and roughly 7 were R-ISS III. A main aim was a read-filtering strategy for immune repertoire data, specifically whether clonotypes supported by a single read should be removed. TCR-region mapped reads per sample ranged from about 4.05 to 10.27 million with IR-seq versus only 85 to 1273 with RNA-seq. Using the same bone marrow samples, the study compared TCR repertoires obtained by targeted immune repertoire sequencing with those obtained by bulk whole-transcriptome sequencing. Whole-transcriptome libraries were prepared with the TruSeq RNA Access Library Prep Kit after DNase treatment. The full study reports these points: The correlation between IR-seq and RNA-seq shared clonotype proportions rose when single-read clonotypes were removed. The sorted CD138-negative fraction was composed of a mixed bone marrow immune population rather than of purified T cells. Clonotypes were captured by IR-seq at much higher depth and more reliably than by RNA-seq, and smaller IR-seq throughput was sufficient for identification of most shared clonotypes. Single-read clonotypes made up roughly four fifths of clonotypes but 3% to 3.5% of total reads in IR-seq, and under 75% of clonotypes and approximately 47% of reads in RNA-seq.

The Immunoverse kit was used to build TCR libraries from around 420 ng RNA, with molecular barcoded adaptors covering alpha/delta and beta/gamma chains. The same RNA used for transcriptome sequencing was used for TCR library preparation. TCR libraries were sequenced on an Illumina HiSeq 4000 with 2 x 150 cycles. In the original analysis: TCR reads were aligned to human V, D, J and C references and assembled into CDR3 clonotypes with MiXCR, including quality filtering and error correction. The tcR package in R was used for analysis of clonotype counts and gene usage diversity. Raw mapping reads were checked after the RNA-seq reads had been mapped by STAR aligner version 2.5.3a onto the human GRCh37 genome. IR-seq fastq files were randomly downsampled with Seqtk 1.3 to test the effect of sequencing depth on detected clonotypes. TCRdb ran its own pipeline on the public reads, namely fastp trimming at Q25 and MiXCR clone calling, and kept in-frame beta chains. Every CDR3 protein is listed once, alongside the most common genes and DNA of its rows. Clone size and V and J calls follow TCRdb, not the original study. For this sample there are more than 100,000 distinct CDR3 sequences; 10% to 15% appear just once. Around 10% of the sample is taken by the ten largest.

This clonotype was observed many times. This clone's antigen is unknown. No much larger clone exists at a distance of one base, and base qualities are not known. The V and J ends are trimmed by 5 bases and 3 bases, leaving 13 bases between them. CDR1 and CDR2, per the germline V gene (reference sequence), are DFQATT and SNEGSKA. From the cysteine through the phenylalanine, the CDR3 covers 13 amino acids. Of the read, only the CDR3 DNA is kept; its 39 bases are in frame from base 1. Each patient had bone marrow sampled at the time of active disease. Isolation of bone marrow mononuclear cells was performed by Ficoll-Hypaque density gradient centrifugation. To remove myeloma plasma cells, the cells were labeled with CD138 magnetic microbeads on a MACS separator, and CD138-negative cells were then collected by negative selection. Flow cytometry on an Attune NxT with CD138 antibodies was used to check the purity of the isolated cells. TRIzol reagent was used to extract total RNA, and a NanoDrop spectrophotometer was used to quantify the extracted RNA. Paired RNA-seq and IR-seq were performed on each patient's CD138-negative bone marrow sample.

The sequencing input was a population of CD138-negative cells sorted from bone marrow. Read against the paper, the sample's cell subset or site label means: bone marrow mononuclear cells depleted of CD138+ plasma/myeloma cells by negative magnetic selection. The chain joins TRBV20-1 to TRBJ2-5; the best D guess is TRBD1, with 6 bases matching. This sequence originates from a donor aged 40 or older with multiple myeloma. The CDR3 region reads CSADGPGEETQYF. Here is the DNA: TGCAGTGCTGATGGCCCAGGGGAAGAGACCCAGTACTTC.